The clone carrying this TCR beta chain was detected a few times. TCRdb passed the reads through MiXCR, listing each CDR3 protein once. The data contain more than 250,000 distinct CDR3 sequences, approximately 14% of them singletons. The sample belongs to a study of T cell repertoires in cytomegalovirus infection. Germline assignment: CDR1 LNHNV and CDR2 YYDKDF (reference sequence). The germline V and J ends were trimmed by 0 bases and 2 bases, with 8 bases remaining between them. The CDR3 is made up of 16 amino acids. The J gene is TRBJ2-6, the V gene TRBV15; D is unclear. The sample consisted of PBMCs. The sequence derives from a human donor in good health (CMV status not recorded). Some clones in this sample may be carry-over from other donors' samples. This chain's CDR3 is CATSRDKNAGANVLTF. In DNA form, the CDR3 reads TGTGCCACCAGCAGAGATAAGAACGCTGGGGCCAACGTCCTGACTTTC.